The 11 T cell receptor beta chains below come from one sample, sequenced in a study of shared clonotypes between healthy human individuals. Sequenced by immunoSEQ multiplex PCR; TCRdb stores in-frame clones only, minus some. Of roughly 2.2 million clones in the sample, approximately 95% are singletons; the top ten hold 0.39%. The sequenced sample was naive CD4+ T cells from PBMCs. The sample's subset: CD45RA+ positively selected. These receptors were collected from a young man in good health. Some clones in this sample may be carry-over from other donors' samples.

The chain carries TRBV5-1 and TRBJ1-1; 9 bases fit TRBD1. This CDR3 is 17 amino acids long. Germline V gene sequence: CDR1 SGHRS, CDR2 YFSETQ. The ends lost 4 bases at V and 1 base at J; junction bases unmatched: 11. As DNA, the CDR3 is TGCGCCAGCAGCCCAGGACAGGGGTTATTAGGGAACACTGAAGCTTTCTTT. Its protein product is CASSPGQGLLGNTEAFF.

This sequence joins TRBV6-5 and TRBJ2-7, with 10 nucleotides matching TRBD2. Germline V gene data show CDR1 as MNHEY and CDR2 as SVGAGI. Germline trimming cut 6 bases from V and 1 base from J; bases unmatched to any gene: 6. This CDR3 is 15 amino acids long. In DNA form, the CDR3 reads TGTGCCAGCAGACAGACGACTAGCGGGTCCTACGAGCAGTACTTC. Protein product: CASRQTTSGSYEQYF.

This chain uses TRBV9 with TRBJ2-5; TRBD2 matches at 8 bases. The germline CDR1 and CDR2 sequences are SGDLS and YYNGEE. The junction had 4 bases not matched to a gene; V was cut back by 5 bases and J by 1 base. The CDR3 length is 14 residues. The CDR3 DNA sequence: TGTGCCAGCAGTTATAGCGGGGCCCAAGAGACCCAGTACTTC. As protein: CASSYSGAQETQYF.

The CDR3 nucleotides are TGTGCCAGCAGTATCCGACCGAACTCGGGGGTGGGCTACACCTTC. This gives the protein CASSIRPNSGVGYTF. The V and J genes are TRBV27 and TRBJ1-2; the D gene is possibly TRBD1 (5 bases). The CDR3 loop spans 15 amino acids. Trimming took off 5 bases at V and 8 bases at J, with 21 bases between the two ends. The germline gives CDR1 MNHEY, CDR2 SMNVEV (reference sequence).

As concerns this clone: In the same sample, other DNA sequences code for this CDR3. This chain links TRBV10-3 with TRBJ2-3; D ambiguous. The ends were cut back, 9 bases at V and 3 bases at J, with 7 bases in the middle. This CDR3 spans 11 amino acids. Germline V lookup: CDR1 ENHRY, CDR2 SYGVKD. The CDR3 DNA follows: TGTGCCATACGGGCGACAGATACGCAGTATTTT. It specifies CAIRATDTQYF.

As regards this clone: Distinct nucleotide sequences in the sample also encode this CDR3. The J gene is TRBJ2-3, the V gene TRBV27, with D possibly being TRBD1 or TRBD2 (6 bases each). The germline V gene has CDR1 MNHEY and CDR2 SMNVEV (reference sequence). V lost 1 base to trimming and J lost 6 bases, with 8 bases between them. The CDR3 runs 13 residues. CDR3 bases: TGTGCCAGCAGTTTATGGGGGGCGGATACGCAGTATTTT. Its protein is CASSLWGADTQYF.

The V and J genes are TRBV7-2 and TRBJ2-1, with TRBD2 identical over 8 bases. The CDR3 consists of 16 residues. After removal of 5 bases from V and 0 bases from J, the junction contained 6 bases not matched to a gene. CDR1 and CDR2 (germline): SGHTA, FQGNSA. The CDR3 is CASSGRGVDSYNEQFF. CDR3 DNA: TGTGCCAGCAGCGGGCGGGGGGTAGACTCCTACAATGAGCAGTTCTTC.

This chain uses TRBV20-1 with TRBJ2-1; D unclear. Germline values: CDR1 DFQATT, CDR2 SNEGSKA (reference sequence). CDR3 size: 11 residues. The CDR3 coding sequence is TGCAGCGTACCCCATGGGTATGAGCAGTTCTTC. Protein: CSVPHGYEQFF.

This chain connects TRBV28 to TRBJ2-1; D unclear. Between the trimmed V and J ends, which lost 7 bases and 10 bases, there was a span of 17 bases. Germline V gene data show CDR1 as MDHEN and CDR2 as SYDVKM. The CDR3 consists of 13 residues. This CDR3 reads CASTPLTKEEQFF. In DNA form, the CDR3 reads TGTGCCAGCACCCCCCTCACTAAGGAGGAGCAGTTCTTC.

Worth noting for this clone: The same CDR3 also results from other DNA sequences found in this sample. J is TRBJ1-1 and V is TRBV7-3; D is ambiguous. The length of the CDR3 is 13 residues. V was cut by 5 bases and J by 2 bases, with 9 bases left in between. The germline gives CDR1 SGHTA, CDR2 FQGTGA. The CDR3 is CASSLDPNTEAFF. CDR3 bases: TGTGCCAGCAGCCTGGACCCCAACACTGAAGCTTTCTTT.

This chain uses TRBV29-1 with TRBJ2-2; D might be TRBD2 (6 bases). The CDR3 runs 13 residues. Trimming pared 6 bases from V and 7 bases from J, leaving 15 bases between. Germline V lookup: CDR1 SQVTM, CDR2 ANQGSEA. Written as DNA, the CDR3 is TGCAGCGTCAGCTGGCCCGGGGGCGGGGAGCTGTTTTTT. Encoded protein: CSVSWPGGGELFF.